This T cell receptor beta chain was obtained from a study of identical twins (TCRdb year 2016). With regard to the full study: TCR alpha and beta repertoires from monozygotic twins, unrelated adults of various ages and cord blood were deep-sequenced to test whether fetal clonotypes persist. Replicate twin experiments were performed at different times using different library preparation protocols to rule out contamination. General study outcomes and caveats: In monozygotic twins, recombination models systematically underestimated out-of-frame TCR alpha sharing, but the models matched the sharing seen between unrelated individuals. Because the same donors could not be followed over many years, the conclusions relied on cross-sectional statistical analysis. In beta out-of-frame sequences, excess twin sharing was weaker, because having fewer shared sequences lowered the signal-to-noise ratio. Invariant T cells such as MAIT and iNKT could partly confound zero-insertion analyses, though diverse VJ usage argued against this for most clonotypes. Abundant cord blood beta clonotypes had fewer insertions, young adult naive repertoires showed a similar but weaker trend, and memory repertoires showed no such trend. Compared with coincidental sharing between unrelated individuals, out-of-frame TCR alpha sequences shared between twins showed an excess of sequences with low generation probability.

Every donor in the study was a healthy Caucasian. Three pairs of female monozygotic twins, all aged roughly 18 to 29 years, were included in the twin cohort. RNA for TCR libraries was isolated from peripheral blood mononuclear cells. Library construction relied on 5' RACE. Reads for this sample came from an Illumina HiSeq 2000. A universal primer binding site was added through template switching, and the final cDNA carried a unique molecular identifier so that TCR cDNA molecules could be counted accurately. Specific primers in the conserved constant-segment region were used to synthesize first-strand cDNA for the TCR alpha and beta chains. Each cDNA library was double barcoded, with a SMART-Mk sample barcode plus Illumina barcodes, to control for contamination. Two successive PCR steps introduced TruSeq adapter sequences along with Illumina sample barcodes. The Illumina HiSeq platform was used with custom primers to sequence TCR alpha and beta cDNA libraries. From the authors' description of their analysis: Raw reads were processed with MiGEC to extract unique molecular identifiers, and MiXCR was used to determine CDR3 positions. For each individual, recombination models were inferred using an EM algorithm with the repgenHMM and IGoR tools. Shared clonotype analysis was performed with the tcR package in R, normalizing sharing by the product of cloneset sizes. Out-of-frame nonproductive sequences were analyzed to study raw recombination free of thymic and clonal selection effects. TCRdb redid the processing of the public reads, applying fastp at Q25 and MiXCR, and retained in-frame beta chains. When rows share a CDR3 protein, they turn into one entry using the most common DNA and genes. TCRdb assigned the V and J calls; the authors' analysis was not used. The sample contains 550,000 to 800,000 distinct CDR3 sequences, about 7.1% of them found a single time. The ten largest clones represent 1.6% of the sample.

This clonotype was observed many times. Its antigen is not yet known. Within one base of it there is no much larger clone, and no base qualities were kept. These same data were also listed under a study on yellow fever vaccine responses in identical twins. From the second report: According to the authors, in identical twins the way T cells responded to vaccination appeared partly convergent and partly personalized. Focusing on identical twins, the study followed the T cell clones that responded to the vaccine, and did so with precision.

The sequence was collected from a woman between 18 and 29 years old in good health. Material: PBMCs.

DNA sequence: TGCGCCAGCAGCATTAGCGGGAGGGACGATACGCAGTATTTT. Its product reads: CASSISGRDDTQYF. The V gene is TRBV5-1 and the J gene is TRBJ2-3; 11 junctional bases match TRBD2. The CDR3 contains 14 residues, cysteine and phenylalanine counted. Only the CDR3 portion is preserved as DNA: 42 bases, with reading frame beginning at the first base. V and J are trimmed by 4 bases and 6 bases, and the gene matches miss 4 bases of the junction. CDR1 and CDR2 are read off the germline V gene as SGHRS and YFSETQ.